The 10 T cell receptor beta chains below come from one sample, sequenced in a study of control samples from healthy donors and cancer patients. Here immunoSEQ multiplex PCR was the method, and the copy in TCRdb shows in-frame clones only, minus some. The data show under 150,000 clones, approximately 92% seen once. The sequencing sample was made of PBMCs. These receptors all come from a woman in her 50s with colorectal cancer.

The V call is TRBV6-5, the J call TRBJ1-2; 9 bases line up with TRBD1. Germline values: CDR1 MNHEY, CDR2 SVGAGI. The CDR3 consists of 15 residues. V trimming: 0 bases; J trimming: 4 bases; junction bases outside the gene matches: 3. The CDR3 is CASSYSTGQGYGYTF. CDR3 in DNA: TGTGCCAGCAGTTACTCGACGGGACAGGGCTATGGCTACACCTTC.

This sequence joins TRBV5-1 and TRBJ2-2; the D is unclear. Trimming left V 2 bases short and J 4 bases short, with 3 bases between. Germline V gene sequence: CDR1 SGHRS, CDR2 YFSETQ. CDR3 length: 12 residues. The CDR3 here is CASSLFTGELFF. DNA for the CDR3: TGCGCCAGCAGCTTATTCACCGGGGAGCTGTTTTTT. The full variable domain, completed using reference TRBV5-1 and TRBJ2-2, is KAGVTQTPRYLIKTRGQQVTLSCSPISGHRSVSWYQQTPGQGLQFLFEYFSETQRNKGNFPGRFSGRQFSNSRSEMNVSTLELGDSALYLCASSLFTGELFFGEGSRLTVL.

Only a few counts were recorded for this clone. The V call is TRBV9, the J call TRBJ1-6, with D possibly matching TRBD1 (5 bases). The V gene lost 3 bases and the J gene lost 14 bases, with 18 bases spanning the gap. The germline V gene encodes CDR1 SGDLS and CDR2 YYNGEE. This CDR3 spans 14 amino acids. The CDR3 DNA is TGTGCCAGCAGCGCGGGACTCGAGAGGGGCACCCTCCACTTT. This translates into CASSAGLERGTLHF.

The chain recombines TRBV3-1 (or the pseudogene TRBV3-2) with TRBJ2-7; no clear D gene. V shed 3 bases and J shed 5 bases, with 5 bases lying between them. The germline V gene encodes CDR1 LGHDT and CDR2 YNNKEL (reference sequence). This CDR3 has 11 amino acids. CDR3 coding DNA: TGTGCCAGCAGCCAGTCGAACGAGCAGTACTTC. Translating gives CASSQSNEQYF.

The CDR3 reads CATSRGRGLYGTEAFF. The CDR3 region has the DNA TGTGCCACCAGCCGCGGCAGGGGTTTGTATGGAACTGAAGCTTTCTTT. This rearrangement joins TRBV15 to TRBJ1-1, with a possible D match to TRBD1 (6 bases). Germline CDR1 and CDR2: LNHNV and YYDKDF (reference sequence). The CDR3 loop spans 16 amino acids. The ends were cut back, 5 bases at V and 5 bases at J, with 21 bases in the middle.

As DNA, the CDR3 is TGTGCCAGCTCACCACGGGGCAGGGGGCGCTCAGATACGCAGTATTTT. Translation gives CASSPRGRGRSDTQYF. The chain combines TRBV18 with TRBJ2-3; 8 nucleotides match TRBD1. Per the germline V gene, CDR1 is KGHSH and CDR2 is LQKENI. With 1 base clipped from V and 4 bases from J, the junction kept 7 bases outside the gene matches. This CDR3 contains 16 residues.

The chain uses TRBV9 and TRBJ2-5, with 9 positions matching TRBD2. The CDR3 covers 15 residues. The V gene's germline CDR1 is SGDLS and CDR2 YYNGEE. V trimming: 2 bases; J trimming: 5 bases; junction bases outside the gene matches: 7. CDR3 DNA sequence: TGTGCCAGCAGCGTGGCTAGCGGGATTGGGGAGACCCAGTACTTC. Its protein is CASSVASGIGETQYF.

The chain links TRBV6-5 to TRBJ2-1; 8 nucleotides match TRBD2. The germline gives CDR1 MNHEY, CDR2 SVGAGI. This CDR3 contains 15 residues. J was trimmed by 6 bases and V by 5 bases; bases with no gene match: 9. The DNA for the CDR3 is TGTGCCAGCAGTCCAAGCGGGAGAGTCCCCAATGAGCAGTTCTTC. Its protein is CASSPSGRVPNEQFF.

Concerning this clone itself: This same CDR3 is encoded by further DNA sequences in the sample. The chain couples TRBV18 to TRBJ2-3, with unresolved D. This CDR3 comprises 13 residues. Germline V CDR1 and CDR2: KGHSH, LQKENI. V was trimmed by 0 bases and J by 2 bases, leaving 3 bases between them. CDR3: CASSPPSTDTQYF. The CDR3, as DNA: TGTGCCAGCTCACCACCGTCCACAGATACGCAGTATTTT.

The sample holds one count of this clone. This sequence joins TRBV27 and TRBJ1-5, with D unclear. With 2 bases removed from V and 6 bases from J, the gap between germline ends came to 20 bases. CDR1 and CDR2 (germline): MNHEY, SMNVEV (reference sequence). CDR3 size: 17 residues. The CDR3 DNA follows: TGTGCCAGCAGTTTAGGGCTCAAGGGTAATATCGCTCAGCCCCAGCATTTT. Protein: CASSLGLKGNIAQPQHF.